The 11 T cell receptor beta chains below all came from one sample that was sequenced in a study of CD8 T cells in ankylosing spondylitis. Study-level points and caveats: For ankylosing spondylitis blood, a TCR beta motif of several highly homologous variants appeared characteristic.

Antigens for these TCRs are unknown. TCRdb fed the 5' RACE reads into MiXCR, producing one record per CDR3 protein. The sample consists of about 800,000 distinct CDR3 sequences, about an eighth of them appearing once. Material for sequencing was blood, either unsorted or a sorted T cell fraction (not recorded which). These receptors came from a male donor with ankylosing spondylitis.

The V gene is TRBV15, the J gene TRBJ2-7; D is unclear. CDR3 size: 13 residues. Trimming left V 0 bases short and J 7 bases short, with 10 bases between. Germline V CDR1 and CDR2: LNHNV, YYDKDF (reference sequence). In DNA form, the CDR3 reads TGTGCCACCAGCAGAGATCTCGGCTCGGAGCAGTACTTC. Translating it yields CATSRDLGSEQYF.

The chain is built from TRBV6-1 and TRBJ2-2; TRBD1 matches 9 bases. Germline CDR1 reads MNHNS; CDR2 reads SASEGT. CDR3 size: 15 residues. The V and J ends lost 0 bases and 7 bases, in that order; junction bases with no gene match: 3. DNA of the CDR3: TGTGCCAGCAGTGAAGCGACAGGGGGTATCGGGGAGCTGTTTTTT. It is translated as CASSEATGGIGELFF.

This clonotype was counted a few times. The chain recombines TRBV10-3 with TRBJ2-2, with unresolved D. Germline CDR1 ENHRY, CDR2 SYGVKD. The CDR3 is 15 amino acids. V gave up 3 bases and J gave up 3 bases, with 11 bases separating them. In DNA form, the CDR3 reads TGTGCCATCAGTGAAGCTAGTTACGACACCGGGGAGCTGTTTTTT. It codes for CAISEASYDTGELFF.

The rearrangement uses TRBV27 and TRBJ1-1; 7 nucleotides line up with TRBD1. The CDR3 is 14 residues long. Per the germline V gene, CDR1 is MNHEY and CDR2 is SMNVEV (reference sequence). V shed 7 bases, J shed 5 bases, and the junction held 10 bases outside the gene matches. In DNA, the CDR3 is TGTGCCAGCACCCGACAGGGAGATGTAACTGAAGCTTTCTTT. Protein product: CASTRQGDVTEAFF.

The rearrangement links TRBV29-1 to TRBJ2-3, with 8 positions matching TRBD1. Trimming took 7 bases from V and 0 from J; bases not matched to a gene: 3. Germline-derived CDR1 and CDR2 are SQVTM and ANQGSEA. The CDR3 covers 13 residues. The CDR3 nucleotides are TGCAGCGAAAGGACAGGGAGCACAGATACGCAGTATTTT. Its protein product is CSERTGSTDTQYF.

V and J are TRBV7-2 and TRBJ1-6, with D maybe TRBD1 (5 bases). Germline V gene sequence: CDR1 SGHTA, CDR2 FQGNSA. The CDR3 length is 12 residues. V dropped 5 bases and J dropped 9 bases, with 8 bases sitting between them. The CDR3 loop reads CASSPGFSPLHF. The CDR3 DNA reads TGTGCCAGCAGCCCAGGGTTTTCACCCCTCCACTTT.

This clonotype occurred many times. The chain couples TRBV7-2 to TRBJ2-1; D is perhaps TRBD2 (6 bases). Trimming pared 5 bases from V and 9 bases from J, leaving 23 bases between. Germline V lookup: CDR1 SGHTA, CDR2 FQGNSA. The CDR3 sequence is 16 residues long. The CDR3 sequence: CASSLLRRGPNPEQFF. CDR3 nucleotides: TGTGCCAGCAGCCTCCTCAGGAGGGGCCCAAACCCTGAGCAGTTCTTC.

This clonotype occurred a few times. The genes are TRBV5-6 and TRBJ1-2; D is perhaps TRBD1 (6 bases). Deletions cut 2 bases from V and 2 bases from J, with 13 bases between. The CDR3 is 15 amino acids. Germline values: CDR1 SGHDT, CDR2 YYEEEE. The CDR3 is CASSFYDRTNYGYTF. DNA of the CDR3: TGTGCCAGCAGCTTCTATGACAGGACCAACTATGGCTACACCTTC.

This clonotype showed up just a few times. This chain connects TRBV6-2 or TRBV6-3 to TRBJ2-5, with a possible D match to TRBD1 (5 bases). Germline V lookup: CDR1 MNHEY, CDR2 SVGEGT. Trimming cost V 1 base and J 5 bases, with 8 bases left between them. The CDR3 is 13 amino acids. The CDR3 protein is CASSYWGIETQYF. Here the CDR3 DNA reads TGTGCCAGCAGTTACTGGGGCATTGAGACCCAGTACTTC.

At least ten counts were recorded for this clonotype. This chain joins TRBV5-5 and TRBJ2-7; the D gene is possibly TRBD2 (5 bases). Trimming removed 0 bases at V and 5 bases at J, with 12 bases between. This CDR3 region has 14 residues. Germline V gene data show CDR1 as SGHKS and CDR2 as YYEKEE (reference sequence). CDR3 loop: CASSLVPGSHEQYF. Written as DNA, the CDR3 is TGTGCCAGCAGCTTGGTTCCGGGGAGCCACGAGCAGTACTTC.

This clonotype was counted a few times. The V gene is TRBV6-1, the J gene TRBJ1-4; perhaps TRBD1 as D (6 bases). CDR1 MNHNS and CDR2 SASEGT come from the germline V gene. The CDR3 has 14 amino acids. V was clipped by 6 bases and J by 4 bases, with 12 bases between them. For the CDR3, the DNA is TGTGCCAGCAGCCGGACAGTCATTAATGAAAAACTGTTTTTT. It specifies CASSRTVINEKLFF.